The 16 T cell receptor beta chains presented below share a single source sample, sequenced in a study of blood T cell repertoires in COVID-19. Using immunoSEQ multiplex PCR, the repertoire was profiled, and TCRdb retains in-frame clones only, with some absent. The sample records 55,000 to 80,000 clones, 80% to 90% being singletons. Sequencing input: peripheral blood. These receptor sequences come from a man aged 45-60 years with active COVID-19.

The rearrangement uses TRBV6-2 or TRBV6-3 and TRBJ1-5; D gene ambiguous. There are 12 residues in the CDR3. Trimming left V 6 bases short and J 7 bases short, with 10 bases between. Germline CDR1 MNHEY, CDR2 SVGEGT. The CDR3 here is CASSTYEQPQHF. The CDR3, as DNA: TGTGCCAGCAGCACATATGAACAGCCCCAGCATTTT.

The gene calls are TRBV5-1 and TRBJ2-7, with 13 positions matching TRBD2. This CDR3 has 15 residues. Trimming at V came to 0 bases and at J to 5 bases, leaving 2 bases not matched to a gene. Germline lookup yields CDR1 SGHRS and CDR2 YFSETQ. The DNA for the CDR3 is TGCGCCAGCAGCTTGGATGGACTAGCGGGGGACGAGCAGTACTTC. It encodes CASSLDGLAGDEQYF.

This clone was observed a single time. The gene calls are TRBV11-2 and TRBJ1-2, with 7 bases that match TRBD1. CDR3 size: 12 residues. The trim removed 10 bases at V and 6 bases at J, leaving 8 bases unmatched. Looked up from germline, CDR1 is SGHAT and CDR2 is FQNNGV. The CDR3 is CATEQGNHGYTF. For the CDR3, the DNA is TGTGCCACCGAACAGGGGAATCATGGCTACACCTTC.

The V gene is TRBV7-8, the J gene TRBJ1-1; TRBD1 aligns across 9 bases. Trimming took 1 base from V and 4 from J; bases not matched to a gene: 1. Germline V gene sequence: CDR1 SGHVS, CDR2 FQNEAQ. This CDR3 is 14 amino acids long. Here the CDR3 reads CASSLGGQGTEAFF. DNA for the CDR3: TGTGCCAGCAGCTTAGGGGGACAGGGCACTGAAGCTTTCTTT.

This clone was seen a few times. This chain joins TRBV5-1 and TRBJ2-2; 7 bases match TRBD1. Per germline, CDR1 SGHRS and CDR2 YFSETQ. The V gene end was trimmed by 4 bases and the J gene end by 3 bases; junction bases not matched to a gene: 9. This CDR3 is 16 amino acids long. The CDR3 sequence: CASSNRGLRDTGELFF. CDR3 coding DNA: TGCGCCAGCAGCAACAGGGGATTAAGGGACACCGGGGAGCTGTTTTTT.

The CDR3 region has the DNA TGTGCCAGAAGCCCGACGCGGAACTACTCTGGAAACACCATATATTTT. It codes for CARSPTRNYSGNTIYF. The V gene is TRBV7-5, the J gene TRBJ1-3. TRBV7-5 is a pseudogene segment. The CDR3 has 16 residues.

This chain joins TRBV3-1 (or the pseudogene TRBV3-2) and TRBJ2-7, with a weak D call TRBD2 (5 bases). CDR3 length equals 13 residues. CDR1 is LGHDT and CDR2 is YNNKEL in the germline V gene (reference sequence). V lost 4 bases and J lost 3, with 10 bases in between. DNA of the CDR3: TGTGCCAGCAGCCTTGGACTGATCTACGAGCAGTACTTC. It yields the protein CASSLGLIYEQYF.

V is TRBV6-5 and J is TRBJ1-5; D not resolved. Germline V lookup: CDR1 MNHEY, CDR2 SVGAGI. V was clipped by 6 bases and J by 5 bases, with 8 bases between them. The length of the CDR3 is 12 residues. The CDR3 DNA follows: TGTGCCAGCAGAACACTAGATCAGCCCCAGCATTTT. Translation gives CASRTLDQPQHF.

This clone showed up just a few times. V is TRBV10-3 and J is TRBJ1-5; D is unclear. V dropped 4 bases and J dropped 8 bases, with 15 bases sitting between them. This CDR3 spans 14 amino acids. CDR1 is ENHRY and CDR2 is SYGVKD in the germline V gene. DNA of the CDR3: TGTGCCATCAGTGCGGGTGGTCCCCTTGAGCCCCAGCATTTT. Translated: CAISAGGPLEPQHF.

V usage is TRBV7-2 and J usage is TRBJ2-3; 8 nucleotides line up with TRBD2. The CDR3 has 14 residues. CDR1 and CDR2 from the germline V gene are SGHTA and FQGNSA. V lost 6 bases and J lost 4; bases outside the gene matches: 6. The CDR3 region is CASRAPGGADTQYF. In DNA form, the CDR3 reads TGTGCCAGCAGGGCCCCGGGAGGGGCAGATACGCAGTATTTT.

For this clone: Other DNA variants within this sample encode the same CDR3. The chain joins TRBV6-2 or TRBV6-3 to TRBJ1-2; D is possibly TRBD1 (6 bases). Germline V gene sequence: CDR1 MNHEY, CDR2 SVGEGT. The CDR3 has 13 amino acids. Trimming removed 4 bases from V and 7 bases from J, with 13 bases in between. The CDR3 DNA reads TGTGCCAGCAGTTTCAGGGGCGGTTTTGGCTACACCTTC. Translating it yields CASSFRGGFGYTF.

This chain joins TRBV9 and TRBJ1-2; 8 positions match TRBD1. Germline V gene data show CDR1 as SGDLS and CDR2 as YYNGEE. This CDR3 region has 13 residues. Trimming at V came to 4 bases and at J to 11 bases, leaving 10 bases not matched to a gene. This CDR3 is CASSPSTGVKYTF. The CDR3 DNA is TGTGCCAGCAGCCCTTCGACAGGGGTCAAATACACCTTC. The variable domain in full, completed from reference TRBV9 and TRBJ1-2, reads DSGVTQTPKHLITATGQRVTLRCSPRSGDLSVYWYQQSLDQGLQFLIQYYNGEERAKGNILERFSAQQFPDLHSELNLSSLELGDSALYFCASSPSTGVKYTFGSGTRLTVV.

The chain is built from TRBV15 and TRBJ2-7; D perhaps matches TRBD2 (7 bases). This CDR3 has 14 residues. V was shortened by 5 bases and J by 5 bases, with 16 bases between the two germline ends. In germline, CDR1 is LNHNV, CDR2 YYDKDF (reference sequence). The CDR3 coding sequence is TGTGCCACCAGCTGGGCGGGGGCCCCCGACGAGCAGTACTTC. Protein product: CATSWAGAPDEQYF.

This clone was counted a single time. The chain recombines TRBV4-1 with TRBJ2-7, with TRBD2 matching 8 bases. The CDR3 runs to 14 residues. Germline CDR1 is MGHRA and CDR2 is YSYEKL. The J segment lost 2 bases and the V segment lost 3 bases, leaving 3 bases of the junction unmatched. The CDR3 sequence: CASSQTGGPYEQYF. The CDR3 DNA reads TGCGCCAGCAGCCAGACGGGGGGGCCCTACGAGCAGTACTTC.

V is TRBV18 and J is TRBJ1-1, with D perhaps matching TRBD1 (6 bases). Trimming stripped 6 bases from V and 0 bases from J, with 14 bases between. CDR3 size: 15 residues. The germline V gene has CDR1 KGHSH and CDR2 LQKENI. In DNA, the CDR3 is TGTGCCAGCTCGTCCTTGGACAGTATGAACACTGAAGCTTTCTTT. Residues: CASSSLDSMNTEAFF.

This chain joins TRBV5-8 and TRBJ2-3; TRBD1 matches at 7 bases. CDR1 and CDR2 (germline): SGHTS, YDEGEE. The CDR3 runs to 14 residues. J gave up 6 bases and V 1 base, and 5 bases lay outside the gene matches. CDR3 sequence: CASSLLEGADTQYF. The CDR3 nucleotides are TGTGCCAGCAGCTTGCTTGAGGGGGCTGATACGCAGTATTTT. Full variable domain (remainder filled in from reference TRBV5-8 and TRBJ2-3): EAGVTQSPTHLIKTRGQQATLRCSPISGHTSVYWYQQALGLGLQFLLWYDEGEERNRGNFPPRFSGRQFPNYSSELNVNALELEDSALYLCASSLLEGADTQYFGPGTRLTVL.